Listed below are T cell receptor beta chains from one sample, sequenced in a study of T cell repertoires in cytomegalovirus infection. Using its own MiXCR run on the reads, TCRdb lists one record per CDR3 protein. The profile shows 150,000 to 200,000 distinct CDR3 sequences, 14% of them singletons. The sequenced sample was PBMCs. These receptors originate from a human donor in good health (CMV status not recorded). Some clones in this sample may be carry-over from other donors' samples. Both conserved end residues are trimmed from each CDR3.

J gene | V gene | CDR3 length | CDR3 protein
TRBJ2-2 | TRBV4-1 | 14 | ASSQASLGATGELF
TRBJ2-5 | TRBV4-3 | 14 | ASSQDNRGGRETQY
TRBJ2-3 | TRBV19 | 12 | ASSARDPGDTQY
TRBJ1-1 | TRBV5-1 | 11 | ASSLARDAEAF
TRBJ2-7 | TRBV6-2/TRBV6-3 | 12 | ASSSRTLTYEQY
TRBJ2-5 | TRBV18 | 16 | ASSQSARAGGVQETQY
TRBJ2-5 | TRBV5-1 | 12 | ASRVTPFFETQY
TRBJ2-4 | TRBV28 | 15 | ASPGTYGRMAKNIQY
TRBJ2-1 | TRBV19 | 15 | ASSIEGQGAGYNEQF
TRBJ1-1 | TRBV7-3 | 11 | ASSFRTGGEAF
TRBJ1-5 | TRBV7-6 | 13 | ASSLKASREQPQH
TRBJ2-7 | TRBV5-1 | 12 | ASSSDRGNYEQY
TRBJ1-6 | TRBV7-2 | 16 | ASSRDSPRSSYNSPLH
TRBJ2-6 | TRBV30 | 14 | AWMRQLSSGANVLT
TRBJ1-5 | TRBV12-5 | 15 | ASGLVSGQGGNQPQH
TRBJ2-1 | TRBV29-1 | 9 | SPTTLNEQF
TRBJ2-2 | TRBV7-9 | 12 | ASGKSSNTGELF
TRBJ2-1 | TRBV3-1 | 10 | ASSLPGDEQF
TRBJ2-4 | TRBV28 | 18 | ASSLPNRVSGTRDKNIQY
TRBJ2-3 | TRBV29-1 | 11 | SARPLFTDTQY
TRBJ2-7 | TRBV7-2 | 11 | ASSFGPSYEQY
TRBJ2-5 | TRBV28 | 10 | ASSLPLETQY
TRBJ2-2 | TRBV10-3 | 10 | AISRTAGELF
TRBJ2-1 | TRBV7-2 | 12 | ASSAEAWYNEQF
TRBJ1-5 | TRBV12-3/TRBV12-4 | 12 | ASSFRISNQPQH